The sequence of this T cell receptor (beta chain) was determined in a study of neurological immune-mediated disorders. TCRdb passed the 5' RACE reads through MiXCR, listing each CDR3 protein once. The sample has tens of thousands of distinct CDR3 sequences; 3% to 5% are singletons. The table lists this clonotype with many counts. Trimming removed 4 bases at V and 4 bases at J, with 12 bases between. The CDR3 runs 14 residues. CDR1 and CDR2 (germline): SGHKS, YYEKEE (reference sequence). V usage is TRBV5-5 and J usage is TRBJ1-5; D is unresolved. What was sequenced was PBMCs. This receptor was obtained from a man aged 25 to 40 with multiple sclerosis. The CDR3 bases are TGTGCCAGCAGCCCCGATCTGATGAATCAGCCCCAGCATTTT. Encoded protein: CASSPDLMNQPQHF. The whole variable domain, remainder taken from reference TRBV5-5 and TRBJ1-5, is DAGVTQSPTHLIKTRGQQVTLRCSPISGHKSVSWYQQVLGQGPQFIFQYYEKEERGRGNFPDRFSARQFPNYSSELNVNALLLGDSALYLCASSPDLMNQPQHFGDGTRLSIL.